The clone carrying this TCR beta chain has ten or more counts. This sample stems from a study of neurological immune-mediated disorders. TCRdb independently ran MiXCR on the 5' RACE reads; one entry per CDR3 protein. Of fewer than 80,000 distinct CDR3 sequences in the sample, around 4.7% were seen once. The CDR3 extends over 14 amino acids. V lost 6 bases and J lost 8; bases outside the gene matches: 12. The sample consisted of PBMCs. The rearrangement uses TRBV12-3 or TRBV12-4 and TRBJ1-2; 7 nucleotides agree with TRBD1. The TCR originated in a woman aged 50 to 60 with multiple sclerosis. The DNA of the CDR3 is TGTGCCAGCAGACCTATGACAGGGATGAGCGGCTACACCTTC. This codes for CASRPMTGMSGYTF.